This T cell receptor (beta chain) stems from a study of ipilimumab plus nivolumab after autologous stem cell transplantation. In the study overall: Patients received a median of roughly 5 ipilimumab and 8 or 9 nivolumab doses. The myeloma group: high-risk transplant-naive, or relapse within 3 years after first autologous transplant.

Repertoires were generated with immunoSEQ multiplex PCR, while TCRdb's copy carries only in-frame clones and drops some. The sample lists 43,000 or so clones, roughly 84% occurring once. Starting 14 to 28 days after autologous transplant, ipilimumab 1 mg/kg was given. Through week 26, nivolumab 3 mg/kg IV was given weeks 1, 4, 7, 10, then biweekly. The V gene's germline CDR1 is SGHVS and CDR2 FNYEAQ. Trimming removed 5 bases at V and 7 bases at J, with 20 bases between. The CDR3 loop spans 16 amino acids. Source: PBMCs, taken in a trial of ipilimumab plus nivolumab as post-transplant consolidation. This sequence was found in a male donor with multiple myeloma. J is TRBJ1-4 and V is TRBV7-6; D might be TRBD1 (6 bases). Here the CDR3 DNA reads TGTGCCAGCAGCGAGGGATCAGGGGCGCTGGGTGAAAAACTGTTTTTT. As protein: CASSEGSGALGEKLFF.